This TCR beta chain was identified in a study of cytomegalovirus exposure and HLA in healthy donors. Germline lookup yields CDR1 MNHNS and CDR2 SASEGT. This CDR3 region has 15 residues. Trimming removed 3 bases at V and 3 bases at J, with 13 bases between. The PCR used 60 Vbeta and 13 Jbeta primers. Only in-frame clones appear in the TCRdb table, and some are missing; sequencing was by immunoSEQ multiplex PCR. In the table there are 160,000 or so clones, roughly 73% of which are singletons. The J gene is TRBJ2-3, the V gene TRBV6-1, with D perhaps matching TRBD2 (7 bases). The sequencing sample was made of PBMCs. The origin of this receptor is a woman in her thirties in good health and CMV-seronegative. The CDR3 protein is CASSDRGAWTDTQYF. The CDR3 region has the DNA TGTGCCAGCAGTGACCGGGGGGCTTGGACAGATACGCAGTATTTT.